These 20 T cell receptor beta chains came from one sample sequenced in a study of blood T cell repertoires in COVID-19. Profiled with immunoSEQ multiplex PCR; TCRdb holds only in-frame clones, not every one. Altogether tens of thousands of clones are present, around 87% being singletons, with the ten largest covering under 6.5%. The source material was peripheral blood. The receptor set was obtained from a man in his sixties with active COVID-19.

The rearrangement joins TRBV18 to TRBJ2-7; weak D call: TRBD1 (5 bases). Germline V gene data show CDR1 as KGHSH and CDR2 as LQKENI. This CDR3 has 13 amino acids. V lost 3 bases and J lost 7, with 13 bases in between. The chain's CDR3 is CASSPQTAREQYF. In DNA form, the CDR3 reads TGTGCCAGCTCACCCCAGACAGCTCGGGAGCAGTACTTC.

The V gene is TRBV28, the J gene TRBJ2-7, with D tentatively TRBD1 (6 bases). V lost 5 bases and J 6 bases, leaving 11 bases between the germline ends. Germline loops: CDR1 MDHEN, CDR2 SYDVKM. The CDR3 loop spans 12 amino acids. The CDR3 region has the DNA TGTGCCAGCAGTCGGACAGTCCCCGAGCAGTACTTC. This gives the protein CASSRTVPEQYF.

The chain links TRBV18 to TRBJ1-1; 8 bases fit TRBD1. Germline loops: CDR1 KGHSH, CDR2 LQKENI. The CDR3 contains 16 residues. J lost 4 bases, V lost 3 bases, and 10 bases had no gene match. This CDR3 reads CASSPYGDRTTTEAFF. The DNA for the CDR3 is TGTGCCAGCTCACCCTACGGGGACAGGACTACCACTGAAGCTTTCTTT.

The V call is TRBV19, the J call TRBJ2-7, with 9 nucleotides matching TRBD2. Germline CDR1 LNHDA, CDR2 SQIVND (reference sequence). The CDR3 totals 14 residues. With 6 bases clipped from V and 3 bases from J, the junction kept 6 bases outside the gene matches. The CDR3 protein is CASRQTAGGYEQYF. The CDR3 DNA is TGTGCCAGTAGGCAGACAGCGGGGGGCTACGAGCAGTACTTC.

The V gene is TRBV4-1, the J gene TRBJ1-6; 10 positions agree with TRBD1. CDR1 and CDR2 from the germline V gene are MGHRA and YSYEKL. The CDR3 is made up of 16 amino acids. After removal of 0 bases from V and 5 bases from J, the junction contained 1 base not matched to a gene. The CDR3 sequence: CASSQDGTGDNSPLHF. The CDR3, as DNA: TGCGCCAGCAGCCAAGATGGGACAGGGGATAATTCACCCCTCCACTTT.

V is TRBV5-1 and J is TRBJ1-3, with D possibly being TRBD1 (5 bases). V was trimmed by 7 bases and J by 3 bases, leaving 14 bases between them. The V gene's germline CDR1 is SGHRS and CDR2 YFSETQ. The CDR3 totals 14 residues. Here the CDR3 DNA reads TGCGCCAGCGGGGCCCTGGCGGATGGAAACACCATATATTTT. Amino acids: CASGALADGNTIYF.

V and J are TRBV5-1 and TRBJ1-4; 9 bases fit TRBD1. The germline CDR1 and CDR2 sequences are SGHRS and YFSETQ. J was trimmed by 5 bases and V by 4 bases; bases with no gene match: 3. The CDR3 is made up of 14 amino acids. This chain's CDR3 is CASSTGTGNEKLFF. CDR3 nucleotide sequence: TGCGCCAGCAGCACCGGGACAGGGAATGAAAAACTGTTTTTT.

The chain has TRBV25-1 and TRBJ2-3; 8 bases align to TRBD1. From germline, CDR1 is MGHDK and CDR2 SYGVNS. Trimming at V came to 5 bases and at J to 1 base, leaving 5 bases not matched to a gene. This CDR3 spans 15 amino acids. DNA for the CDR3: TGTGCCAGCAGTCAGGGACAGGTCGGCACAGATACGCAGTATTTT. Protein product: CASSQGQVGTDTQYF.

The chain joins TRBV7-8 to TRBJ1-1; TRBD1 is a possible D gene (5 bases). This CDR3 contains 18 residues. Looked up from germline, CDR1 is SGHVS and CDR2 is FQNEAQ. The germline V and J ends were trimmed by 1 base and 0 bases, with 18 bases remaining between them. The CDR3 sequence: CASSLVRGVQSLNTEAFF. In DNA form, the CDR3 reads TGTGCCAGCAGCTTAGTTAGGGGTGTTCAGTCTCTGAACACTGAAGCTTTCTTT. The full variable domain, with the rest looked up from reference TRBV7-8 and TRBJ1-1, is GAGVSQSPRYKVAKRGQDVALRCDPISGHVSLFWYQQALGQGPEFLTYFQNEAQLDKSGLPSDRFFAERPEGSVSTLKIQRTQQEDSAVYLCASSLVRGVQSLNTEAFFGQGTRLTVV.

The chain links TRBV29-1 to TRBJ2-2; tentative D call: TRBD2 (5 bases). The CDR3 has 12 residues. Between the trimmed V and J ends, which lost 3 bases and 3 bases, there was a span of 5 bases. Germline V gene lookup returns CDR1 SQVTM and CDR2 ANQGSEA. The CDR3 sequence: CSVERDTGELFF. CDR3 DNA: TGCAGCGTTGAGAGGGACACCGGGGAGCTGTTTTTT.

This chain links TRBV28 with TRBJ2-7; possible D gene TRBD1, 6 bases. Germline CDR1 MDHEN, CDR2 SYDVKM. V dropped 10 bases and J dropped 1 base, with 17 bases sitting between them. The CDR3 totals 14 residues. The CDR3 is CATNQDRTSYEQYF. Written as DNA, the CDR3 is TGTGCCACGAACCAAGACAGGACTTCCTACGAGCAGTACTTC.

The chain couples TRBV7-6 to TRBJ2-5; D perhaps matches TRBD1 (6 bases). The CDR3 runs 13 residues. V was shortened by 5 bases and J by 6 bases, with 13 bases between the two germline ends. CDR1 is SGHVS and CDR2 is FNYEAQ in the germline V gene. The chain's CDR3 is CASSRDIQKTQYF. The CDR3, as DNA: TGTGCCAGCAGCCGGGACATTCAAAAGACCCAGTACTTC.

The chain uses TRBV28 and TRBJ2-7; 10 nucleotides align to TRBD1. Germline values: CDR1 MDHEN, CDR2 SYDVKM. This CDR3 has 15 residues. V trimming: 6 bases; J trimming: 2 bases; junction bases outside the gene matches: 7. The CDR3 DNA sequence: TGTGCCAGCAGCTCCGTCGGACAGGGGGCCTACGAGCAGTACTTC. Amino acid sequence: CASSSVGQGAYEQYF.

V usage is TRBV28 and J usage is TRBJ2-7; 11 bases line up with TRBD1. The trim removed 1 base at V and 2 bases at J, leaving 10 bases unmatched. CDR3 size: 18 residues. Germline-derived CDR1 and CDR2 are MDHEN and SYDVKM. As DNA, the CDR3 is TGTGCCAGCAGTTTATTGGGTCCAGGGGACAGGGGGACCTACGAGCAGTACTTC. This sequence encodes CASSLLGPGDRGTYEQYF.

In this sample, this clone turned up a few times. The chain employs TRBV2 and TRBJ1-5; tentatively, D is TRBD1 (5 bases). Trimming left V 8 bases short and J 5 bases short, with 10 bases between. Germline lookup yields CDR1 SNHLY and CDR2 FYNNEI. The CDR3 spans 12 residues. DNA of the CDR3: TGTGCCAGCGGGGGGATCGATCAGCCCCAGCATTTT. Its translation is CASGGIDQPQHF.

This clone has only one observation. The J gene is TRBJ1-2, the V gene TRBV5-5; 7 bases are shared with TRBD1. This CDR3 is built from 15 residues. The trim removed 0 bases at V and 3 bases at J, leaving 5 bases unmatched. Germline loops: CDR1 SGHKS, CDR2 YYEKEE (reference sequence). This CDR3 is CASSLAGDSDYGYTF. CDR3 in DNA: TGTGCCAGCAGCTTGGCCGGGGACAGCGACTATGGCTACACCTTC.

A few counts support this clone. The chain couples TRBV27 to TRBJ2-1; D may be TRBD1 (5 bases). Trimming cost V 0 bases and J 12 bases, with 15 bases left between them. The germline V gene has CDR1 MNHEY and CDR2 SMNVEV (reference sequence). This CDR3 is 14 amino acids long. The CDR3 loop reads CASSLSRSGKLQFF. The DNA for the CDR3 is TGTGCCAGCAGTTTATCCCGGTCAGGGAAATTGCAGTTCTTC.

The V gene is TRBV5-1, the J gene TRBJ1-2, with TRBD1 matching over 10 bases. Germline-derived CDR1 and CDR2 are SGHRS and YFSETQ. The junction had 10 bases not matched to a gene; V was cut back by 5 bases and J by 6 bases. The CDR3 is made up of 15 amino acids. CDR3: CASRVMTGGRDGYTF. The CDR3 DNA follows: TGCGCCAGCAGGGTTATGACAGGGGGCAGGGATGGCTACACCTTC.

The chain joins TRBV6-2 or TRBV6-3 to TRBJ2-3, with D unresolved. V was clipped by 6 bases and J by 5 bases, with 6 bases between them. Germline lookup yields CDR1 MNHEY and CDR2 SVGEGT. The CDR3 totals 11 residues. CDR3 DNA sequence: TGTGCCAGCAGCCGCGGAGATACGCAGTATTTT. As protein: CASSRGDTQYF.

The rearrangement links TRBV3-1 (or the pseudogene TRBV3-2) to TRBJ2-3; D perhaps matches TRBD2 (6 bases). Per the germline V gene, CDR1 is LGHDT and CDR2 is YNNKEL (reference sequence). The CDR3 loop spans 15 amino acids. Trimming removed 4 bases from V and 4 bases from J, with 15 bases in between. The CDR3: CASSPRVSGADTQYF. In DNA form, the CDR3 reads TGTGCCAGCAGCCCCCGGGTTAGCGGCGCAGATACGCAGTATTTT.